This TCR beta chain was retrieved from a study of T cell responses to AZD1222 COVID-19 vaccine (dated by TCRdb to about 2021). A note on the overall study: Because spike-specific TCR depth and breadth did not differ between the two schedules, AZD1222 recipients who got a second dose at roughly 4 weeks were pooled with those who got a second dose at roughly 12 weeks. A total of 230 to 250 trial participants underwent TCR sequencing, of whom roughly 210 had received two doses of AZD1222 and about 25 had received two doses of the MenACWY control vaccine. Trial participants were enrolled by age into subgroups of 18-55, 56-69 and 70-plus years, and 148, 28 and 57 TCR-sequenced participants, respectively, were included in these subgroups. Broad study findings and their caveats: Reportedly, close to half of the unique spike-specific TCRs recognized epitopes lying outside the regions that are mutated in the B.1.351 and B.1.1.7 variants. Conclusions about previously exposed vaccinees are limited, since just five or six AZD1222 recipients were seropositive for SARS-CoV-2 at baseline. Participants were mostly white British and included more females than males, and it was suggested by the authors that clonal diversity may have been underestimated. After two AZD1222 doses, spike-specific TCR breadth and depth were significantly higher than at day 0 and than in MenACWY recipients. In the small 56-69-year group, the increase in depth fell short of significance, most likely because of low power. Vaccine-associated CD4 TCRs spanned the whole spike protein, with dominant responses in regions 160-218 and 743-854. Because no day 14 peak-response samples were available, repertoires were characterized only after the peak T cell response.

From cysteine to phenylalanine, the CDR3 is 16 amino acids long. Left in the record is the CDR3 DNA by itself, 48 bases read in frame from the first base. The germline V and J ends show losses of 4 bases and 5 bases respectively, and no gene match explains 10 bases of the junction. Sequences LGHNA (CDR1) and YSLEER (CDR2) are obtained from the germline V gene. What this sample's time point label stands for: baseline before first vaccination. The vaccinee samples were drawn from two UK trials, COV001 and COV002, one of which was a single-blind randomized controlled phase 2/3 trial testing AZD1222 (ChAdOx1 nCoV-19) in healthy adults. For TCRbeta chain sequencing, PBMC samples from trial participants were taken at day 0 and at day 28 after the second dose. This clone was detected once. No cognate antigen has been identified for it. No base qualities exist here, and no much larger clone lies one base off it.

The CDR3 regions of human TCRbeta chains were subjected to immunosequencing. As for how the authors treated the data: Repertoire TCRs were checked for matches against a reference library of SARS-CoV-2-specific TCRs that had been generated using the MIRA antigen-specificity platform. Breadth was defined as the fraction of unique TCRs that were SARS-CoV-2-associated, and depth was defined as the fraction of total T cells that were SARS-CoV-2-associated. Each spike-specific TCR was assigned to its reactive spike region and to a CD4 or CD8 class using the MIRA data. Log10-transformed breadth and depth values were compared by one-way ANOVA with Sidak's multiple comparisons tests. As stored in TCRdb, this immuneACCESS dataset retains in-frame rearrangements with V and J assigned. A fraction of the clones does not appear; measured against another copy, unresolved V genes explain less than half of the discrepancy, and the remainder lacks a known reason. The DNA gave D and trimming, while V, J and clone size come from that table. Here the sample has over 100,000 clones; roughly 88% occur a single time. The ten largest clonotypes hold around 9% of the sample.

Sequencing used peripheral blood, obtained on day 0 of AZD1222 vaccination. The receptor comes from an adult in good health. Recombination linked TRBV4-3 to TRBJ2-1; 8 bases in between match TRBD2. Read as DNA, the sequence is TGCGCCAGCAGCCGGATGATAAGCGGGAGAAACAATGAGCAGTTCTTC. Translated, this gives CASSRMISGRNNEQFF.